A selection of T cell receptor beta chains follows, all from one sample in a study of cytomegalovirus exposure and HLA in healthy donors. Using immunoSEQ multiplex PCR, the repertoire was profiled, and TCRdb retains in-frame clones only, with some absent. The sample consists of over 70,000 clones, over 65% of them appearing once. The sample was PBMCs. Source of these receptors: a man between 50 and 59 years old in good health and CMV-seropositive. The conserved cysteine and the conserved F or W are not part of the CDR3 here. The order of the fields is V gene, J gene, CDR3 protein.

>TRBV2|TRBJ2-7
ASSNTETYEQY
>TRBV10-1|TRBJ2-3
ASNPGGSTDTQY
>TRBV6-5|TRBJ2-3
ASSYLVGSTDTQY
>TRBV11-2|TRBJ2-1
ASSLDGSGGRLNEQF
>TRBV5-1|TRBJ2-1
ASSPIVGATYNEQF
>TRBV5-1|TRBJ1-1
ASSKDRADTEAF
>TRBV7-2|TRBJ2-7
ASSPLASYEQY
>TRBV7-3|TRBJ2-1
ASSSTPGYNEQF
>TRBV18|TRBJ1-1
ASSDSLDTEAF
>TRBV5-4|TRBJ1-2
ASSEDRAYGYT
>TRBV14|TRBJ2-1
ASSQETSAGEQF
>TRBV29-1|TRBJ2-1
SVAGDLANEQF
>TRBV21-1|TRBJ1-2
ASSWGQGADGYT
>TRBV4-3|TRBJ2-5
ASSQDRAGVLQETQY
>TRBV6-4|TRBJ2-3
ASSSLAGRTDTQY
>TRBV5-1|TRBJ2-1
ASSFLDEQF
>TRBV7-2|TRBJ2-3
ASSSHQGPGTQY
>TRBV7-9|TRBJ1-5
ASSHTPQGDNQPQH
>TRBV27|TRBJ2-7
ASSFGTSGTYEQY
>TRBV19|TRBJ1-5
ASSWTDQPQH
>TRBV2|TRBJ2-4
ASNSQDPKNIQY
>TRBV7-9|TRBJ2-5
ASVVAGAQETQY
>TRBV4-3|TRBJ1-2
ASSQPGQAYGYT
>TRBV5-1|TRBJ2-1
ASSLTGQSYNEQF
>TRBV7-3|TRBJ2-1
ASSPRDSGRGNEQF
>TRBV4-1|TRBJ2-7
ASSQEGLAGEAYEQY
>TRBV2|TRBJ2-5
ASRTRDRVGETQY
>TRBV5-4|TRBJ2-2
ASSWGDFTGELF
>TRBV9|TRBJ2-1
ASSVPGSGGAYNEQF
>TRBV11-2|TRBJ2-3
ASSFQKDTQY
>TRBV5-1|TRBJ1-2
ASSLRAPTSLIDYGYT
>TRBV6-1|TRBJ2-2
ASWRENTGELF
>TRBV2|-
ASRQGSYEQY
>TRBV2|TRBJ2-5
ASSEVSWETQY
>TRBV30|TRBJ2-2
AWLATNTGELF
>TRBV6-4|TRBJ2-1
ASSDSTSGTYNEQF
>TRBV7-3|TRBJ2-1
ASSSPSRGNEQF
>TRBV11-3|TRBJ2-2
ASSLGSGGKNTGELF
>TRBV5-1|TRBJ1-6
ASSPGQGSSPLH
>TRBV5-1|TRBJ2-1
ASQPGGGSSYNEQF
>TRBV4-1|TRBJ2-6
ASSQGLQGSGANVLT
>TRBV7-9|TRBJ1-1
ASSVGQGWDTEAF
>TRBV4-1|TRBJ1-6
ANSRGGQGSGDSYNSPLH
>TRBV15|TRBJ1-5
ATNRPQGANQPQH
>TRBV11-2|TRBJ1-4
ASSQARITEKLF
>TRBV7-9|TRBJ2-1
ASRTGTGDYNEQF
>TRBV5-6|TRBJ2-7
ASSLGTGSEQY
>TRBV7-3|TRBJ2-2
ASSLRRDTGELF
>TRBV25-1|TRBJ2-2
ASSWASNTGELF
>TRBV7-3|TRBJ2-1
ASSSTPKTTNEQF
>TRBV16|TRBJ2-1
ASSQFGTGTYNEQF
>TRBV11-3|TRBJ1-2
ASSFGQGAYYGYT
>TRBV29-1|TRBJ2-7
SVEVQSKQASYEQY
>TRBV18|TRBJ1-5
ASSPPGQGSQPQH
>TRBV29-1|TRBJ1-1
SAARDRVATEAF
>TRBV4-2|TRBJ2-7
ASSQDRGGIYEQY
>TRBV7-2|TRBJ2-2
ASSLVAGVAGELF
>TRBV7-3|TRBJ1-1
ASSLTGGPTAGPGRMNTEAF
>TRBV6-4|TRBJ2-1
ASSALAGEGNEQF
>TRBV10-3|TRBJ2-1
AISPQRQGGSYNEQF